Listed here is a single T cell receptor beta chain. What it binds is not known. This sample is drawn from a study of cytomegalovirus exposure and HLA in healthy donors. Study-level points and caveats: Most TCR beta V segments were productive about 87% or about 30% of the time in an earlier analysis. Most TCR sequences were rare, but some public TCRs occurred in many donors.

The CDR3 spans 13 residues. V gave up 1 base and J gave up 4 bases, with 9 bases separating them. CDR1 and CDR2 from the germline V gene are SGDLS and YYNGEE. Donors were ostensibly healthy at sampling, although undocumented immune exposures were probable. PCR involved 60 Vbeta and 13 Jbeta primers. Assay used: immunoSEQ multiplex PCR; TCRdb lists only in-frame clones, some missing. The sample has more than 150,000 clones; approximately 84% are singletons. This TCR derives from a woman between 40 and 50 years old in good health and CMV-seropositive. The sequencing input was PBMCs. The rearrangement uses TRBV9 and TRBJ2-7, with unresolved D. The chain's CDR3 is CASSVNEWYEQYF. In DNA form, the CDR3 reads TGTGCCAGCAGCGTAAACGAGTGGTACGAGCAGTACTTC.